This entry lists 29 T cell receptor beta chains sequenced from one sample in a study of cytomegalovirus exposure and HLA in healthy donors. The PCR had 60 Vbeta and 13 Jbeta primers. Clones were read by immunoSEQ multiplex PCR, and TCRdb kept only the in-frame ones, dropping some. The table has about 220,000 clones, around 76% seen once. What was sequenced was PBMCs. The origin of the receptors is a man between 18 and 35 years old in good health and CMV-seronegative.

CDR3 region: CASSLDSYSGNTIYF. Here the CDR3 DNA reads TGTGCCAGCAGCCTCGACAGTTACTCTGGAAACACCATATATTTT. The chain recombines TRBV2 with TRBJ1-3; a weak D match, TRBD1 (5 bases). V lost 6 bases, J lost 0 bases, and 12 bases lay in between. This CDR3 has 15 residues. Per the germline V gene, CDR1 is SNHLY and CDR2 is FYNNEI.

The V gene is TRBV4-2, the J gene TRBJ1-5; 7 bases agree with TRBD1. There are 16 residues in the CDR3. In germline, CDR1 is LGHNA, CDR2 YNFKEQ. V was pared by 5 bases and J by 0 bases, with 7 bases of the junction left unmatched. This CDR3 is CASSLWDSNSNQPQHF. In nucleotides, the CDR3 is TGTGCCAGCAGCTTATGGGACAGCAATAGCAATCAGCCCCAGCATTTT.

The CDR3 is CASRVGGSVPGELFF. CDR3 DNA: TGTGCCAGCAGGGTTGGAGGTTCGGTACCCGGGGAGCTGTTTTTT. V is TRBV2 and J is TRBJ2-2; tentative D call: TRBD2 (5 bases). Trimming stripped 6 bases from V and 6 bases from J, with 17 bases between. Germline values: CDR1 SNHLY, CDR2 FYNNEI. The CDR3 length is 15 residues.

This rearrangement joins TRBV10-2 to TRBJ2-2, with a weak D call TRBD2 (5 bases). Germline V gene data show CDR1 as WSHSY and CDR2 as SAAADI. Trimming removed 7 bases at V and 7 bases at J, with 19 bases between. The CDR3 is 15 residues long. CDR3 DNA: TGCGCCAGCACCCCCCTCGGGGAACGCCACGGGGAGCTGTTTTTT. Its protein is CASTPLGERHGELFF.

The V and J genes are TRBV2 and TRBJ1-3; TRBD1 aligns across 8 bases. This CDR3 spans 12 amino acids. The germline V gene encodes CDR1 SNHLY and CDR2 FYNNEI. V trimming: 8 bases; J trimming: 6 bases; junction bases outside the gene matches: 3. The CDR3 DNA is TGTGCCAGCGAGGGACAGGCAAACACCATATATTTT. It encodes CASEGQANTIYF.

The chain has TRBV2 and TRBJ2-7; TRBD2 matches 10 bases. The CDR3 length is 15 residues. V was pared by 5 bases and J by 3 bases, with 7 bases of the junction left unmatched. The germline V gene has CDR1 SNHLY and CDR2 FYNNEI. The DNA of the CDR3 is TGTGCCAGCAGTACTAGCGGGATACGAGGCTACGAGCAGTACTTC. This codes for CASSTSGIRGYEQYF. Combining the CDR3 with reference TRBV2 and TRBJ2-7 gives the whole variable domain EPEVTQTPSHQVTQMGQEVILRCVPISNHLYFYWYRQILGQKVEFLVSFYNNEISEKSEIFDDQFSVERPDGSNFTLKIRSTKLEDSAMYFCASSTSGIRGYEQYFGPGTRLTVT.

Comments on this clone: Different DNA sequences within this sample yield the same CDR3. This chain connects TRBV2 to TRBJ1-5; weak D call: TRBD1 (5 bases). This CDR3 contains 13 residues. The ends were cut back, 9 bases at V and 1 base at J, with 10 bases in the middle. Germline lookup yields CDR1 SNHLY and CDR2 FYNNEI. CDR3 sequence: CASSRGSNQPQHF. The DNA of the CDR3 is TGTGCCAGTTCCCGGGGGAGCAATCAGCCCCAGCATTTT.

This rearrangement joins TRBV9 to TRBJ2-5; TRBD1 matches 9 bases. Per germline, CDR1 SGDLS and CDR2 YYNGEE. V gave up 7 bases and J gave up 7 bases; unmatched junction bases: 5. The CDR3 is 12 residues long. The CDR3 loop reads CASAQDRGTQYF. In DNA, the CDR3 is TGTGCCAGCGCTCAGGACAGGGGGACCCAGTACTTC.

The genes are TRBV5-6 and TRBJ2-7; TRBD1 aligns across 7 bases. CDR1 and CDR2 (germline): SGHDT, YYEEEE. This CDR3 has 15 residues. V shed 4 bases, J shed 0 bases, and the junction held 7 bases outside the gene matches. The CDR3 here is CASSLGTVRSYEQYF. CDR3 in DNA: TGTGCCAGCAGCCTCGGGACAGTGCGCTCCTACGAGCAGTACTTC. The full variable domain, completed using reference TRBV5-6 and TRBJ2-7, is DAGVTQSPTHLIKTRGQQVTLRCSPKSGHDTVSWYQQALGQGPQFIFQYYEEEERQRGNFPDRFSGHQFPNYSSELNVNALLLGDSALYLCASSLGTVRSYEQYFGPGTRLTVT.

The gene calls are TRBV14 and TRBJ2-2; D perhaps matches TRBD1 (6 bases). V was cut by 4 bases and J by 5 bases, with 11 bases left in between. The CDR3 has 14 amino acids. CDR1 SGHDN and CDR2 FVKESK come from the germline V gene. The CDR3 here is CASSRQRGTGELFF. CDR3 in DNA: TGTGCCAGCAGCCGGCAGAGGGGGACCGGGGAGCTGTTTTTT.

This clone was observed a single time. This chain connects TRBV5-8 to TRBJ2-2; maybe TRBD2 (5 bases). This CDR3 comprises 12 residues. Trimming cost V 6 bases and J 6 bases, with 9 bases left between them. Germline CDR1 SGHTS, CDR2 YDEGEE. The CDR3 region has the DNA TGTGCCAGCACCAAGAGGGCCGGGGAGCTGTTTTTT. Amino acid sequence: CASTKRAGELFF.

The V and J genes are TRBV5-6 and TRBJ1-1; TRBD1 agrees at 7 bases. V trimming: 0 bases; J trimming: 1 base; junction bases outside the gene matches: 3. Germline V gene lookup returns CDR1 SGHDT and CDR2 YYEEEE. CDR3 size: 15 residues. CDR3 in amino acids: CASSLEQGPNTEAFF. The CDR3, as DNA: TGTGCCAGCAGCTTGGAACAGGGGCCGAACACTGAAGCTTTCTTT.

V is TRBV7-9 and J is TRBJ2-7, with D possibly matching TRBD2 (5 bases). The germline gives CDR1 SEHNR, CDR2 FQNEAQ (reference sequence). CDR3 length: 13 amino acids. The germline V and J ends were trimmed by 3 bases and 5 bases, with 11 bases remaining between them. CDR3 residues: CASSFSGNDEQYF. The CDR3 DNA reads TGTGCCAGCAGCTTCTCCGGGAATGACGAGCAGTACTTC. The full variable domain, with the rest looked up from reference TRBV7-9 and TRBJ2-7, is DTGVSQNPRHKITKRGQNVTFRCDPISEHNRLYWYRQTLGQGPEFLTYFQNEAQLEKSRLLSDRFSAERPKGSFSTLEIQRTEQGDSAMYLCASSFSGNDEQYFGPGTRLTVT.

This clone was found once. The chain joins TRBV2 to TRBJ2-7; D unresolved. Trimming pared 5 bases from V and 5 bases from J, leaving 7 bases between. The CDR3 extends over 11 amino acids. Per germline, CDR1 SNHLY and CDR2 FYNNEI. This chain's CDR3 is CASSRSHEQYF. CDR3 DNA sequence: TGTGCCAGCAGTCGTTCCCACGAGCAGTACTTC.

The chain uses TRBV5-1 and TRBJ2-7, with 7 nucleotides matching TRBD1. The CDR3 consists of 14 residues. The junction had 6 bases not matched to a gene; V was cut back by 4 bases and J by 2 bases. Germline lookup yields CDR1 SGHRS and CDR2 YFSETQ. The CDR3 region has the DNA TGCGCCAGCAGCCTACAGGGGTTCACCTACGAGCAGTACTTC. Encoded protein: CASSLQGFTYEQYF.

CDR3 DNA: TGTGCCAGCACCCCGGGGGGCGGCTACGAGCAGTACTTC. Encoded protein: CASTPGGGYEQYF. The V call is TRBV7-9, the J call TRBJ2-7, with a tentative D call TRBD2 (7 bases). This CDR3 is 13 amino acids long. Trimming removed 7 bases at V and 3 bases at J, with 13 bases between. Germline-derived CDR1 and CDR2 are SEHNR and FQNEAQ (reference sequence).

This chain uses TRBV5-6 with TRBJ1-2; D is possibly TRBD1 (5 bases). Per the germline V gene, CDR1 is SGHDT and CDR2 is YYEEEE. The CDR3 runs to 13 residues. V was cut by 1 base and J by 7 bases, with 11 bases left in between. Written as DNA, the CDR3 is TGTGCCAGCAGCTTGCCAGGGTCGGTTGGCTACACCTTC. Its protein product is CASSLPGSVGYTF.

This rearrangement joins TRBV6-5 to TRBJ2-5; maybe TRBD1 (6 bases). The J call may be incorrect, as the DNA end agrees better with TRBJ2-7. Germline loops: CDR1 MNHEY, CDR2 SVGAGI. This CDR3 is 14 amino acids long. CDR3 protein: CASSYRPGAYEQYF. The DNA for the CDR3 is TGTGCCAGCAGTTACCGGCCAGGGGCCTACGAGCAGTACTTC.

This chain connects TRBV6-1 to TRBJ1-1; D is undetermined. The germline gives CDR1 MNHNS, CDR2 SASEGT. The CDR3 runs 14 residues. V was pared by 8 bases and J by 0 bases, with 13 bases between. The CDR3 DNA reads as TGTGCCAGCCTAGGCAGCGGAGTGAACACTGAAGCTTTCTTT. Amino acid sequence: CASLGSGVNTEAFF.

The chain has TRBV4-1 and TRBJ2-4; tentatively, D is TRBD2 (6 bases). Germline values: CDR1 MGHRA, CDR2 YSYEKL. This CDR3 is built from 18 residues. V lost 1 base, J lost 0 bases, and 16 bases lay in between. This chain's CDR3 is CASSQVVGTGVAKNIQYF. In DNA, the CDR3 is TGCGCCAGCAGCCAAGTAGTTGGTACGGGAGTAGCCAAAAACATTCAGTACTTC.

The V and J genes are TRBV25-1 and TRBJ2-1, with a weak D call TRBD1 (5 bases). V dropped 5 bases and J dropped 10 bases, with 15 bases sitting between them. The CDR3 has 13 amino acids. Germline values: CDR1 MGHDK, CDR2 SYGVNS. This CDR3 is CASSLGALDEQFF. The CDR3, as DNA: TGTGCCAGCAGTCTAGGGGCGCTGGACGAGCAGTTCTTC.

In this sample, this clone turned up once. The V gene is TRBV7-9, the J gene TRBJ2-5, with D possibly matching TRBD1 (5 bases). The CDR3 spans 14 residues. Between the trimmed V and J ends, which lost 5 bases and 4 bases, there was a span of 14 bases. In germline, CDR1 is SEHNR, CDR2 FQNEAQ (reference sequence). CDR3 sequence (DNA): TGTGCCAGCAGCCACAGGTGGGGTTCAGAGACCCAGTACTTC. Translating gives CASSHRWGSETQYF.

The chain joins TRBV30 to TRBJ2-2; D gene ambiguous. V gave up 4 bases and J gave up 1 base, with 7 bases separating them. Germline V gene data show CDR1 as GTSNPN and CDR2 as SVGIG (reference sequence). The CDR3 runs 13 residues. The CDR3 loop reads CAWTKQNTGELFF. CDR3 in DNA: TGTGCCTGGACCAAGCAGAACACCGGGGAGCTGTTTTTT.

This clone was picked up a small number of times. The chain is built from TRBV10-1 and TRBJ2-1; D is unresolved. V lost 3 bases to trimming and J lost 1 base, with 10 bases between them. This CDR3 contains 15 residues. Germline CDR1 WNHNN, CDR2 SYGVQD (reference sequence). CDR3 loop: CASSDSVESYNEQFF. The CDR3 DNA sequence: TGCGCCAGCAGTGATTCGGTAGAATCCTACAATGAGCAGTTCTTC.

The chain is built from TRBV28 and TRBJ2-1; a possible D gene is TRBD1 (6 bases). Germline V CDR1 and CDR2: MDHEN, SYDVKM. Between the trimmed V and J ends, which lost 6 bases and 7 bases, there was a span of 16 bases. The CDR3 sequence is 14 residues long. CDR3 in DNA: TGTGCCAGCAGCAGGTTGGGACAAGGGAATGAGCAGTTCTTC. Translating gives CASSRLGQGNEQFF.

For this clone: The junction departs from the called germline gene at one end, perhaps through a read error. The J gene is TRBJ2-3, the V gene TRBV7-7, with 14 positions matching TRBD2. The CDR3 is made up of 16 amino acids. Germline-derived CDR1 and CDR2 are SSHAT and FNYEAQ (reference sequence). CDR3 region: CASSPGTSGRTDTQYF. CDR3 DNA: TGTGCTAGCAGCCCGGGGACTAGCGGGAGAACAGATACGCAGTATTTT.

This chain uses TRBV4-1 with TRBJ1-2, with 7 bases matching TRBD1. Trimming took 3 bases from V and 1 from J; bases not matched to a gene: 5. The CDR3 runs to 15 residues. From germline, CDR1 is MGHRA and CDR2 YSYEKL. CDR3 region: CASSHTTGFNYGYTF. CDR3 coding DNA: TGCGCCAGCAGCCATACGACAGGGTTTAACTATGGCTACACCTTC.

The chain employs TRBV6-5 and TRBJ1-1, with D possibly being TRBD1 (6 bases). The CDR3 sequence is 13 residues long. Germline V gives CDR1 MNHEY, CDR2 SVGAGI. Trimming removed 4 bases at V and 6 bases at J, with 12 bases between. The CDR3 is CASSSATGSEAFF. The CDR3 region has the DNA TGTGCCAGCAGTTCCGCGACAGGTTCTGAAGCTTTCTTT.

The chain recombines TRBV14 with TRBJ1-2, with D possibly matching TRBD1 (5 bases). V lost 1 base and J lost 5, with 8 bases in between. CDR3 length equals 13 residues. Germline CDR1 is SGHDN and CDR2 is FVKESK. CDR3 DNA: TGTGCCAGCAGCCAAGGGGCAGGGTATGGCTACACCTTC. It encodes CASSQGAGYGYTF.